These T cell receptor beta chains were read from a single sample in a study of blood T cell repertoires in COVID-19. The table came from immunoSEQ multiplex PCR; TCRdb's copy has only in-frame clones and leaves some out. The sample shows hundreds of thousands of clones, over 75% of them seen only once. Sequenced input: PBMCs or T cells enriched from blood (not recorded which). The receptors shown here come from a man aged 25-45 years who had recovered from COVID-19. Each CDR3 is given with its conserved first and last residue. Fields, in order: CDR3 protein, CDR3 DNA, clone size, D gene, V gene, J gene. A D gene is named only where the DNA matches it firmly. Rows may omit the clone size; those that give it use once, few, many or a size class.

CDR3aa: CASSQLGTPGANVLTF
CDR3nt: TGCGCCAGCAGCCAACTCGGGACACCCGGGGCCAACGTCCTGACTTTC
abundance: -
d_gene: -
v_gene: TRBV5-1
j_gene: TRBJ2-6

CDR3aa: CASSLGGQTTQYF
CDR3nt: TGTGCCAGCAGTTTAGGAGGACAGACTACGCAGTATTTT
abundance: -
d_gene: -
v_gene: TRBV12-3/TRBV12-4
j_gene: TRBJ2-3

CDR3aa: CASSELANTEAFF
CDR3nt: TGTGCCAGCAGTGAATTGGCGAACACTGAAGCTTTCTTT
abundance: -
d_gene: -
v_gene: TRBV25-1
j_gene: TRBJ1-1

CDR3aa: CASSLSSTQSTDTQYF
CDR3nt: TGTGCCAGCAGCTTATCGTCGACTCAAAGCACAGATACGCAGTATTTT
abundance: -
d_gene: -
v_gene: TRBV7-2
j_gene: TRBJ2-3

CDR3aa: CATGSGVNEKLFF
CDR3nt: TGTGCCACTGGCTCGGGTGTTAATGAAAAACTGTTTTTT
abundance: -
d_gene: -
v_gene: TRBV24-1
j_gene: TRBJ1-4

CDR3aa: CSASPQAGDTQYF
CDR3nt: TGCAGTGCTAGTCCCCAGGCGGGAGATACGCAGTATTTT
abundance: -
d_gene: -
v_gene: TRBV20-1
j_gene: TRBJ2-3

CDR3aa: CASSPGTSGESGIQYF
CDR3nt: TGTGCCAGCAGCCCTGGGACTAGCGGGGAGAGCGGCATTCAGTACTTC
abundance: -
d_gene: TRBD2
v_gene: TRBV3-1/TRBV3-2
j_gene: TRBJ2-4

CDR3aa: CASSYIGGAIQYF
CDR3nt: TGTGCCAGCAGCTATATTGGGGGGGCTATCCAGTACTTC
abundance: -
d_gene: -
v_gene: TRBV7-8
j_gene: TRBJ2-5

CDR3aa: CASSVSSGGAADTQYF
CDR3nt: TGTGCCAGCAGCGTCTCTAGCGGGGGGGCCGCAGATACGCAGTATTTT
abundance: once
d_gene: TRBD2
v_gene: TRBV9
j_gene: TRBJ2-3

CDR3aa: CASSLDRTGNTIYF
CDR3nt: TGTGCCAGCAGCTTAGACAGAACTGGAAACACCATATATTTT
abundance: -
d_gene: -
v_gene: TRBV11-2
j_gene: TRBJ1-3

CDR3aa: CASSPSTSGGSTDTQYF
CDR3nt: TGTGCCAGCAGCCCGTCAACTAGCGGGGGTAGCACAGATACGCAGTATTTT
abundance: -
d_gene: TRBD2
v_gene: TRBV3-1/TRBV3-2
j_gene: TRBJ2-3

CDR3aa: CASSLLGGRETQYF
CDR3nt: TGTGCCAGCAGCTTACTAGGAGGCCGGGAGACCCAGTACTTC
abundance: -
d_gene: -
v_gene: TRBV11-2
j_gene: TRBJ2-5

CDR3aa: CAWSAKQGGSSGQYF
CDR3nt: TGTGCCTGGAGTGCAAAACAGGGGGGATCATCTGGGCAGTACTTC
abundance: -
d_gene: TRBD1
v_gene: TRBV30
j_gene: TRBJ2-7

CDR3aa: CASSMSSGGGNTIYF
CDR3nt: TGTGCCAGTAGTATGTCGTCAGGGGGAGGAAACACCATATATTTT
abundance: -
d_gene: TRBD1
v_gene: TRBV19
j_gene: TRBJ1-3

CDR3aa: CASRRQALGTDTQYF
CDR3nt: TGTGCCAGCAGAAGGCAGGCACTAGGCACAGATACGCAGTATTTT
abundance: -
d_gene: -
v_gene: TRBV6-5
j_gene: TRBJ2-3

CDR3aa: CASSASSQGYQPQHF
CDR3nt: TGTGCCAGTAGTGCCTCTTCACAGGGATATCAGCCCCAGCATTTT
abundance: -
d_gene: -
v_gene: TRBV19
j_gene: TRBJ1-5

CDR3aa: CASSELGQGADEQYF
CDR3nt: TGCGCCAGCAGTGAGTTGGGACAGGGAGCCGACGAGCAGTACTTC
abundance: few
d_gene: TRBD1
v_gene: TRBV10-2
j_gene: TRBJ2-7

CDR3aa: CASSFPLRTGGKGNTEAFF
CDR3nt: TGTGCCAGCAGCTTCCCCCTCCGGACAGGGGGCAAGGGAAACACTGAAGCTTTCTTT
abundance: few
d_gene: TRBD1
v_gene: TRBV7-2
j_gene: TRBJ1-1

CDR3aa: CASSIPNEQFF
CDR3nt: TGTGCCAGCAGCATTCCCAATGAGCAGTTCTTC
abundance: -
d_gene: -
v_gene: TRBV12-3/TRBV12-4
j_gene: TRBJ2-1

CDR3aa: CASRPGLRNTGELFF
CDR3nt: TGTGCCAGCAGACCGGGACTGCGAAACACCGGGGAGCTGTTTTTT
abundance: -
d_gene: -
v_gene: TRBV2
j_gene: TRBJ2-2

CDR3aa: CASSLSVQGDEQFF
CDR3nt: TGCGCCAGCAGCTTGTCTGTTCAGGGTGATGAGCAGTTCTTC
abundance: few
d_gene: -
v_gene: TRBV5-1
j_gene: TRBJ2-1

CDR3aa: CASSSKTGAFQETQYF
CDR3nt: TGCGCCAGCAGCTCCAAGACAGGGGCCTTCCAAGAGACCCAGTACTTC
abundance: once
d_gene: TRBD1
v_gene: TRBV5-1
j_gene: TRBJ2-5

CDR3aa: CAISEFQGASYGYTF
CDR3nt: TGTGCCATCAGTGAGTTTCAGGGGGCGAGCTATGGCTACACCTTC
abundance: -
d_gene: TRBD1
v_gene: TRBV10-3
j_gene: TRBJ1-2

CDR3aa: CASSLTAGGTTEAFF
CDR3nt: TGCGCCAGCAGCTTGACGGCAGGGGGGACCACTGAAGCTTTCTTT
abundance: once
d_gene: TRBD1
v_gene: TRBV5-1
j_gene: TRBJ1-1

CDR3aa: CASSQTGKDYGYTF
CDR3nt: TGTGCCAGTAGTCAGACAGGGAAGGACTATGGCTACACCTTC
abundance: -
d_gene: TRBD1
v_gene: TRBV19
j_gene: TRBJ1-2

CDR3aa: CASSFAPGNSGNTIYF
CDR3nt: TGTGCCAGCAGCTTCGCCCCAGGGAACTCTGGAAACACCATATATTTT
abundance: -
d_gene: -
v_gene: TRBV5-6
j_gene: TRBJ1-3

CDR3aa: CASSFGQGGTEAFF
CDR3nt: TGTGCCAGCAGCTTCGGACAGGGTGGTACTGAAGCTTTCTTT
abundance: -
d_gene: TRBD1
v_gene: TRBV7-9
j_gene: TRBJ1-1

CDR3aa: CASSFQGAGELFF
CDR3nt: TGTGCCAGCAGTTTCCAGGGGGCCGGGGAGCTGTTTTTT
abundance: -
d_gene: TRBD1
v_gene: TRBV12-3/TRBV12-4
j_gene: TRBJ2-2

CDR3aa: CASSQDGARRATEAFF
CDR3nt: TGTGCCAGCAGCCAAGATGGCGCCCGGCGGGCCACTGAAGCTTTCTTT
abundance: once
d_gene: -
v_gene: TRBV3-1/TRBV3-2
j_gene: TRBJ1-1

CDR3aa: CASSIQGINSPLHF
CDR3nt: TGTGCCAGTAGTATTCAGGGGATTAATTCACCCCTCCACTTT
abundance: -
d_gene: -
v_gene: TRBV19
j_gene: TRBJ1-6

CDR3aa: CASSRQGNQPQHF
CDR3nt: TGTGCCAGCAGTCGACAGGGCAATCAGCCCCAGCATTTT
abundance: -
d_gene: -
v_gene: TRBV2
j_gene: TRBJ1-5

CDR3aa: CASSPGHSNTGELFF
CDR3nt: TGTGCCAGCAGCCCCGGACACTCGAACACCGGGGAGCTGTTTTTT
abundance: -
d_gene: -
v_gene: TRBV7-2
j_gene: TRBJ2-2